These T cell receptor beta chains were read from a single sample in a study of regulatory T cells in long-lasting Graves disease. TCRdb fed the multiplex PCR reads into MiXCR, producing one record per CDR3 protein. This sample has roughly 510,000 distinct CDR3 sequences, with roughly 16% found just once. The same sample was also studied in work on T cells in Graves' hyperthyroidism and ophthalmopathy.

Sequencing was performed on peripheral blood mononuclear cells (PBMCs), taken at new diagnosis, from a patient treated with antithyroid drugs. These receptors came from a man between 18 and 29 years old with Graves disease. Each CDR3 is given without its conserved first and last residue.

V gene: TRBV7-2
CDR3 protein: ASSLRGGQGRRETHEQF

V gene: TRBV7-9
CDR3 protein: ASSYPGTGGANTEAF

V gene: TRBV28
CDR3 protein: ASSFGDREGGYT

V gene: TRBV27
CDR3 protein: ASSDRRDFDEQY

V gene: TRBV29-1
CDR3 protein: SVRGTGGVLTGYT

V gene: TRBV12-3/TRBV12-4
CDR3 protein: ASSPNGYEAF

V gene: TRBV12-3/TRBV12-4
CDR3 protein: ASRTGRDFGEQY

V gene: TRBV5-1
CDR3 protein: ASSYGTAGNTIY

V gene: TRBV6-1
CDR3 protein: ASKLLGNTGELF

V gene: TRBV4-1
CDR3 protein: ASSPEWTGPAAF

V gene: TRBV30
CDR3 protein: AWSVSRTGQETQY

V gene: TRBV12-3/TRBV12-4
CDR3 protein: ASSFSGTPRPF

V gene: TRBV12-3/TRBV12-4
CDR3 protein: ASSLVGIRETQY

V gene: TRBV19
CDR3 protein: ASSVPGDRGHEQY

V gene: TRBV7-6
CDR3 protein: ASSLGGANNEQF

V gene: TRBV30
CDR3 protein: AWSVGGRFPQF

V gene: TRBV5-1
CDR3 protein: ASSEGRSNTEAF

V gene: TRBV12-3/TRBV12-4
CDR3 protein: ASGRYSNQPQH

V gene: TRBV28
CDR3 protein: ASSYSAKQY

V gene: TRBV10-3
CDR3 protein: AISEFSSGANVLT

V gene: TRBV20-1
CDR3 protein: SLRTNLGEQY

V gene: TRBV3-1
CDR3 protein: ASSPGQVLYNEQF

V gene: TRBV12-3/TRBV12-4
CDR3 protein: ASSFSGGTGEQY

V gene: TRBV2
CDR3 protein: ASSIYPRYRAGGTNKETQY

V gene: TRBV2
CDR3 protein: ASSERAGPQY